The 3 T cell receptor beta chains in this list originate from one sample, sequenced in a study of T-cell reconstitution after alpha-beta-depleted transplantation in children. Preparation of the TCRbeta library used unique molecular identifiers. TCRdb re-called the PCR reads through MiXCR, storing one row per CDR3 protein. The table shows some 530,000 distinct CDR3 sequences, with about 12% occurring only once. The sequenced sample was PBMCs from the stem cell graft donor, obtained from the stem cell graft. The receptors here all came from a human donor who donated a stem cell graft to a child with combined immunodeficiency.

This clonotype was recorded at least ten times. The V call is TRBV6-5, the J call TRBJ1-2; weak D call: TRBD1 (6 bases). Germline V gene lookup returns CDR1 MNHEY and CDR2 SVGAGI. The CDR3 has 14 residues. The V and J ends lost 4 bases and 10 bases respectively, with 19 bases between them. The CDR3 DNA reads TGTGCCAGCAGTTTCTCGCCCTTCAGGGGTGCCTACACCTTC. Its translation: CASSFSPFRGAYTF.

The sample holds a few counts of this clonotype. The chain is built from TRBV6-1 and TRBJ2-7; 14 bases agree with TRBD2. Germline CDR1 and CDR2: MNHNS and SASEGT. The ends lost 6 bases at V and 2 bases at J; junction bases unmatched: 6. There are 16 residues in the CDR3. Written as DNA, the CDR3 is TGTGCCAGCAGACCGCGGACTAGCGGGGGGACCTACGAGCAGTACTTC. It specifies CASRPRTSGGTYEQYF.

This clonotype was seen a handful of times. The J gene is TRBJ2-6, the V gene TRBV5-4, with D unclear. CDR3 size: 17 residues. Trimming took off 0 bases at V and 0 bases at J, with 10 bases between the two ends. Per the germline V gene, CDR1 is SGHNT and CDR2 is YYREEE (reference sequence). Written as DNA, the CDR3 is TGTGCCAGCAGCTTGGGGAATATACGCTCTGGGGCCAACGTCCTGACTTTC. It yields the protein CASSLGNIRSGANVLTF.